This T cell receptor beta chain was identified in a study of cytomegalovirus exposure and HLA in healthy donors. Whole-study results and caveats: A classifier reportedly called cytomegalovirus status with high sensitivity and specificity. Previously analyzed data showed that most TCR beta V segments were productive at a frequency of about 87% or about 30%.

Concerning this clone itself: Antigen: not known.

Trimming pared 1 base from V and 1 base from J, leaving 10 bases between. Germline V lookup: CDR1 LNHDA, CDR2 SQIVND (reference sequence). The CDR3 loop spans 15 amino acids. This PCR relied on a set of 60 Vbeta primers and 13 Jbeta primers. TCRdb's table, derived via immunoSEQ multiplex PCR, lists solely in-frame clones and lacks some. The repertoire holds roughly 120,000 clones, with roughly 69% as singletons. The chain is built from TRBV19 and TRBJ1-1; D ambiguous. Sequenced material: PBMCs. The sequence derives from a woman between 40 and 55 years old in good health and CMV-seropositive. CDR3 bases: TGTGCCAGTAGTATAGCCTCCGGGAGGAACACTGAAGCTTTCTTT. Its translation: CASSIASGRNTEAFF.